Below, one TCR beta chain is given with its context. Authors' data handling: Estimation of nucleated cell counts relied on the amplification of reference gene primers. Method: immunoSEQ multiplex PCR; TCRdb's copy keeps in-frame clones and lacks some. That table furnishes V, J and clone size, whereas the DNA furnished D and trimming. The sample contains 140,000 or so clones, 80% to 90% of which appear only once. The sample originates from a study of blood T cell repertoires in COVID-19. The CDR3 totals 12 residues. The chain employs TRBV7-5 and TRBJ1-1; the D call TRBD1 from the table was never checked on the DNA. TRBV7-5 is a documented pseudogene. Sequences were obtained from peripheral blood. The sequence was collected from a woman in her sixties with active COVID-19. The CDR3 DNA reads TGTGTCGGATATTACGGACAGGATGAAGCTTTCTTT. This encodes CVGYYGQDEAFF.